The 6 T cell receptor beta chains presented below share a single source sample, sequenced in a study of identical twins. TCRdb reanalysed the 5' RACE reads using MiXCR and keeps one entry per CDR3 protein. The sample has 1,800,000 or so distinct CDR3 sequences, about 31% seen once. Sequencing used cord blood. The receptors derive from a newborn girl in good health.

This clonotype has only a few counts. This rearrangement joins TRBV20-1 to TRBJ2-1; D is unresolved. The ends were cut back, 0 bases at V and 4 bases at J, with 13 bases in the middle. This CDR3 spans 15 amino acids. Germline V gene lookup returns CDR1 DFQATT and CDR2 SNEGSKA (reference sequence). The CDR3 region is CSARDVLARYNEQFF. CDR3 nucleotide sequence: TGCAGTGCTAGAGATGTGTTAGCCCGGTACAATGAGCAGTTCTTC.

The chain links TRBV6-7 to TRBJ1-5, with 10 bases aligning to TRBD1. TRBV6-7 is designated an ORF whose function remains uncertain. This CDR3 region has 17 residues. V shed 2 bases, J shed 5 bases, and the junction held 9 bases outside the gene matches. The CDR3 nucleotides read TGTGCCAGCAGTTACAGACCCCGACAGGGGGCCCATCAGCCCCAGCATTTT. Its translation: CASSYRPRQGAHQPQHF.

V and J are TRBV18 and TRBJ1-2; possibly TRBD1 for D (6 bases). The CDR3 contains 15 residues. Germline loops: CDR1 KGHSH, CDR2 LQKENI. V was cut by 2 bases and J by 2 bases, with 12 bases left in between. CDR3 residues: CASSPGPGQNYGYTF. CDR3 bases: TGTGCCAGCTCACCAGGGCCGGGACAAAACTATGGCTACACCTTC.

The rearrangement joins TRBV14 to TRBJ1-1, with D possibly TRBD1 on 6 matching bases. V shed 4 bases and J shed 0 bases, with 12 bases lying between them. The CDR3 spans 15 residues. Germline V gene lookup returns CDR1 SGHDN and CDR2 FVKESK. CDR3 coding DNA: TGTGCCAGCAGCCTTACAAGGGGGATGAACACTGAAGCTTTCTTT. Protein: CASSLTRGMNTEAFF.

This clonotype was detected a few times. The V gene is TRBV5-1, the J gene TRBJ2-5, with D unresolved. The CDR3 covers 14 residues. Germline lookup yields CDR1 SGHRS and CDR2 YFSETQ. V was clipped by 4 bases and J by 4 bases, with 14 bases between them. CDR3 bases: TGCGCCAGCAGCACCCGTGATAGTGGAGAGACCCAGTACTTC. This encodes CASSTRDSGETQYF.

This clonotype was counted many times. This chain connects TRBV20-1 to TRBJ1-2, with 8 bases matching TRBD1. This CDR3 region has 11 residues. Germline loops: CDR1 DFQATT, CDR2 SNEGSKA (reference sequence). V shed 7 bases, J shed 2 bases, and the junction held 0 bases outside the gene matches. The CDR3 nucleotides are TGCAGTGGGACAGGGAACTATGGCTACACCTTC. This sequence encodes CSGTGNYGYTF.